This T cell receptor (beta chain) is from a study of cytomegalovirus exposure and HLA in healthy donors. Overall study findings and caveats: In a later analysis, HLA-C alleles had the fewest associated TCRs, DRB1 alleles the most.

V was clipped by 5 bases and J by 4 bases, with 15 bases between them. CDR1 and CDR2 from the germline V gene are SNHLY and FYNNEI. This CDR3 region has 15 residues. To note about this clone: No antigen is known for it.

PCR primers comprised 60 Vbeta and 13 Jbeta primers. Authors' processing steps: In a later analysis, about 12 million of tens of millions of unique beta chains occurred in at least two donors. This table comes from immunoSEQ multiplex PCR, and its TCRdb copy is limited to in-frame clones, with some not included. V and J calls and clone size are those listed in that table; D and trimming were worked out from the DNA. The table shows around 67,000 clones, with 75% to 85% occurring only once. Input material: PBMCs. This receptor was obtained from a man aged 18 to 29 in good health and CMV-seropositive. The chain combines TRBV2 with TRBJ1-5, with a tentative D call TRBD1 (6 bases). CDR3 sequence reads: CASSWTAVNNQPQHF. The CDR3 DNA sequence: TGTGCCAGCAGTTGGACAGCCGTAAATAATCAGCCCCAGCATTTT.